This is a list of T cell receptor beta chains from one sample in a study of CXCR3-negative and CXCR3-positive naive CD8 T cells. TCRdb reanalyzed the 5' RACE reads and collapses them to one entry per CDR3 protein, without DNA. Its table records about 41,000 distinct CDR3 sequences. The sample consisted of naive CXCR3- CD8+ T cells from blood. The receptors come from a human donor in good health. Some clones in this sample may be carry-over from other donors' samples. CDR3s include the opening cysteine and the closing phenylalanine or tryptophan. Fields, in order: V gene, J gene, clone size, CDR3 protein. Expanded clones are given a class, and other clones once, few, many or no size at all.

TRBV7-9	TRBJ2-7	NA	CASRVANEQYF
TRBV6-6	TRBJ1-5	NA	CASSYRTTLGYRDNQPQHF
TRBV29-1	TRBJ2-5	medium-sized	CSVRPGQGWETQYF
TRBV4-3	TRBJ2-1	NA	CASSRASGDYNEQFF
TRBV7-9	TRBJ1-3	NA	CASSLAGEDYSGNTIYF
TRBV5-1	TRBJ2-3	NA	CASRGQGGTDTQYF
TRBV29-1	TRBJ1-2	NA	CSVEDWQGRDYGYTF
TRBV27	TRBJ2-3	NA	CASSPQTVFGADTQYF
TRBV4-3	TRBJ1-2	medium-sized	CASSQAGQGLAGYTF
TRBV5-6	TRBJ2-1	NA	CASSLGVAGLGEQFF
TRBV6-6	TRBJ2-7	NA	CASSYSDGTYEQYF
TRBV9	TRBJ2-5	NA	CASSAEWAGVQETQYF
TRBV9	TRBJ2-5	NA	CASSVEAGERQETQYF
TRBV27	TRBJ1-2	NA	CASSLGPNPQLYGYTF
TRBV20-1	TRBJ2-3	NA	CSAWLLAGDTDTQYF
TRBV6-2/TRBV6-3	TRBJ2-3	NA	CASSYSRGEADTQYF
TRBV12-3/TRBV12-4	TRBJ1-3	NA	CASRSGNTIYF
TRBV29-1	TRBJ2-1	NA	CSVEAGQNSNEQFF
TRBV29-1	TRBJ2-3	NA	CSEGQGNSDTQYF
TRBV10-3	TRBJ1-1	NA	CAISEPNKRTEVTEAFF
TRBV7-9	TRBJ2-2	NA	CASSPESGELFF
TRBV29-1	TRBJ2-1	NA	CSGAGGSYNEQFF
TRBV10-3	TRBJ1-3	NA	CAINPDSSGNTIYF
TRBV28	TRBJ1-2	NA	CASSLMTGDYGYTF
TRBV4-3	TRBJ2-7	NA	CASSQDRTSDSYEQYF
TRBV29-1	TRBJ2-2	NA	CSGCDPGQGAGELFF
TRBV29-1	TRBJ2-3	NA	CSGTSWSTDTQYF
TRBV4-1	TRBJ1-2	NA	CASSQEGRLSDGYTF
TRBV4-1	TRBJ2-3	NA	CASSPGVGVTDTQYF
TRBV24-1	TRBJ2-1	NA	CATSDSRTGRPYNEQFF
TRBV6-2/TRBV6-3	TRBJ2-7	NA	CASRSWGTGSPYSYEQYF
TRBV7-9	TRBJ2-5	NA	CASSLARPGRETQYF
TRBV4-3	TRBJ2-5	NA	CASSQARTGTQYF
TRBV12-3/TRBV12-4	TRBJ2-7	NA	CASTTRDRSYEQYF
TRBV25-1	TRBJ1-1	NA	CASSGLQENTEAFF
TRBV29-1	TRBJ2-3	NA	CSVDWVGQSTDTQYF
TRBV7-9	TRBJ2-7	NA	CASSPGQKYEQYF
TRBV6-4	TRBJ2-7	NA	CARRGHQTYEQYF
TRBV29-1	TRBJ1-4	NA	CSVYSTNEKLFF
TRBV6-6	TRBJ2-7	NA	CASSYYTGDEQYF
TRBV28	TRBJ1-5	NA	CASSDRGDNQPQHF
TRBV20-1	TRBJ1-1	NA	CSAREEGRDTEAFF
TRBV20-1	TRBJ2-5	NA	CSARDGTSGRHPQETQYF
TRBV6-1	TRBJ2-7	NA	CASSHPGTGVYEQYF
TRBV28	TRBJ1-2	medium-sized	CASSLTPTTYGYTF
TRBV7-6	TRBJ2-1	medium-sized	CASSLRAYNEQFF
TRBV29-1	TRBJ1-3	NA	CSVELAGNGNTIYF
TRBV29-1	TRBJ2-7	NA	CSVEGAGYEGEQYF
TRBV28	TRBJ1-2	NA	CASRAADRGLDGYTF